The 18 T cell receptor beta chains in this list originate from one sample, sequenced in a study of CD8+CD57+ T cells in acquired aplastic anemia. The TCR beta profiling, which covered VDJ combination and CDR3 sequence, was carried out using genomic DNA as the template. TCRdb used MiXCR to reprocess the reads, holding one entry per CDR3 protein. The table has under 500,000 distinct CDR3 sequences, around 32% seen once; the top ten hold 0.7% to 1%. Patients selected for sequencing had displayed CD8+CD57+ cell expansion by flow cytometry. Sequencing was carried out using sorted CD4+, CD8+, or CD8+CD57+ T cells (not recorded which) from PBMCs. Source of these receptors: a human donor with aplastic anemia.

This clonotype has a count of ten or more. The V call is TRBV9, the J call TRBJ1-1; D is uncertain. Germline V gene data show CDR1 as SGDLS and CDR2 as YYNGEE. V was shortened by 0 bases and J by 4 bases, with 10 bases between the two germline ends. The CDR3 contains 14 residues. CDR3 region: CASSVEALATEAFF. The DNA for the CDR3 is TGTGCCAGCAGCGTAGAAGCCCTGGCCACTGAAGCTTTCTTT.

Notes on this clonotype: This may stem from a read error, because a much larger clone lies one nucleotide away. The V gene is TRBV5-5, the J gene TRBJ1-6; TRBD1 might be the D (6 bases). The CDR3 consists of 16 residues. The germline gives CDR1 SGHKS, CDR2 YYEKEE (reference sequence). The CDR3 DNA reads as TGTGCCAGCAGCTTGTTGGCGGGACAAGATAATTCATCCCTCCACTTT. Translated: CASSLLAGQDNSSLHF.

This clonotype was seen only once. The chain combines TRBV6-1 with TRBJ2-3; 8 bases line up with TRBD1. The J segment lost 2 bases and the V segment lost 5 bases, leaving 9 bases of the junction unmatched. This CDR3 has 16 residues. CDR1 is MNHNS, CDR2 SASEGT, per germline. CDR3 sequence reads: CASSPTTGGITDTQYF. As DNA, the CDR3 is TGTGCCAGCAGTCCTACAACAGGGGGAATCACAGATACGCAGTATTTT.

This clonotype showed up many times. The chain is built from TRBV12-3 or TRBV12-4 and TRBJ2-7; D is unclear. V was pared by 1 base and J by 3 bases, with 7 bases between. The length of the CDR3 is 13 residues. As DNA, the CDR3 is TGTGCCAGCAGTTTAGGGACGATCTACGAGCAGTACTTC. Translated, it gives CASSLGTIYEQYF.

This clonotype was seen only a few times. The chain uses TRBV14 and TRBJ2-1; 9 bases align to TRBD2. Germline CDR1 is SGHDN and CDR2 is FVKESK. The CDR3 runs 18 residues. J gave up 7 bases and V 3 bases, and 16 bases lay outside the gene matches. The CDR3 bases are TGTGCCAGCAGCCAGAATCTTTCGCGGACTAGCGTTCGTAATGAGCAGTTCTTC. As protein: CASSQNLSRTSVRNEQFF.

A remark on this clonotype: The junction does not match germline at one end; this may be a read error. The chain joins TRBV2 to TRBJ1-6; D not certain. Germline loops: CDR1 SNHLY, CDR2 FYNNEI. The length of the CDR3 is 13 residues. The CDR3 sequence is CASCDQVNSPLHF. In DNA, the CDR3 is TGTGCCAGCTGTGACCAGGTTAATTCACCCCTCCACTTT. The whole variable domain, remainder taken from reference TRBV2 and TRBJ1-6, is EPEVTQTPSHQVTQMGQEVILRCVPISNHLYFYWYRQILGQKVEFLVSFYNNEISEKSEIFDDQFSVERPDGSNFTLKIRSTKLEDSAMYFCASCDQVNSPLHFGNGTRLTVT.

In nucleotides, the CDR3 is TGCAGTGCTAGAGGGGCTCTTAATGAAAAACTGTTTTTT. Translating it yields CSARGALNEKLFF. V usage is TRBV20-1 and J usage is TRBJ1-4; D remains unclear. The germline V and J ends were trimmed by 1 base and 4 bases, with 7 bases remaining between them. Germline values: CDR1 DFQATT, CDR2 SNEGSKA (reference sequence). The CDR3 is 13 residues long.

On this clonotype: At one end the junction does not follow the germline gene, possibly because of a read error. CDR3 sequence (DNA): TGCGCCAGCAGCTTGGAAGGGGGGGAAAACATTCAGTACTTC. Amino acid sequence: CASSLEGGENIQYF. The chain combines TRBV11-3 with TRBJ2-4, with D possibly being TRBD2 (7 bases). The germline gives CDR1 SGHNT, CDR2 YENEEA. The CDR3 is 14 amino acids.

Many counts were recorded for this clonotype. The chain couples TRBV19 to TRBJ1-5; 8 nucleotides line up with TRBD1. The CDR3 runs to 17 residues. Per germline, CDR1 LNHDA and CDR2 SQIVND (reference sequence). V shed 5 bases and J 4 bases; nucleotides not matched to a gene: 13. The CDR3 coding sequence is TGTGCCAGTAGTGTGCGAGACAGGGGATTACGGAATCAGCCCCAGCATTTT. Amino acids: CASSVRDRGLRNQPQHF. Supplemented by reference TRBV19 and TRBJ1-5, the full variable domain reads DGGITQSPKYLFRKEGQNVTLSCEQNLNHDAMYWYRQDPGQGLRLIYYSQIVNDFQKGDIAEGYSVSREKKESFPLTVTSAQKNPTAFYLCASSVRDRGLRNQPQHFGDGTRLSIL.

The chain links TRBV20-1 to TRBJ1-2, with 8 positions matching TRBD1. The CDR3 length is 13 residues. Trimming took 3 bases from V and 3 from J; bases not matched to a gene: 3. Germline loops: CDR1 DFQATT, CDR2 SNEGSKA (reference sequence). CDR3 sequence reads: CSASPDRDYGYTF. Written as DNA, the CDR3 is TGCAGTGCTAGTCCGGACAGGGACTATGGCTACACCTTC.

V gene TRBV19 combines with J gene TRBJ2-6; possibly TRBD1 for D (6 bases). The CDR3 covers 17 residues. From germline, CDR1 is LNHDA and CDR2 SQIVND (reference sequence). V was clipped by 5 bases and J by 0 bases, with 14 bases between them. Here the CDR3 DNA reads TGTGCCAGTAGTCCCGGGACAAGACTCTCTGGGGCCAACGTCCTGACTTTC. This gives the protein CASSPGTRLSGANVLTF.

This sequence joins TRBV6-5 and TRBJ1-1; D is possibly TRBD1 (5 bases). The V gene's germline CDR1 is MNHEY and CDR2 SVGAGI. The CDR3 is 15 residues long. The V and J ends lost 2 bases and 6 bases respectively, with 16 bases between them. The CDR3 here is CASSYLQAKRAEAFF. The DNA for the CDR3 is TGTGCCAGCAGTTACCTACAGGCCAAGAGAGCTGAAGCTTTCTTT.

This clonotype appeared a few times. A much larger clone sits a single nucleotide away, making a read error possible. J is TRBJ2-7 and V is TRBV4-1; 9 positions match TRBD1. Trimming took 4 bases from V and 6 from J; bases not matched to a gene: 10. Per germline, CDR1 MGHRA and CDR2 YSYEKL. This CDR3 contains 15 residues. The CDR3 nucleotides read TGCGCCAGCAGCCGGGGCGGGACAGGGCTGTTCGAGCAGTACTTC. This sequence encodes CASSRGGTGLFEQYF.

The genes are TRBV5-1 and TRBJ2-7; 9 nucleotides line up with TRBD1. The CDR3 is 16 amino acids. V dropped 6 bases and J dropped 5; count of bases not matched to a gene: 15. Germline values: CDR1 SGHRS, CDR2 YFSETQ. This CDR3 is CASTLTGTGYSHEQYF. The CDR3 coding sequence is TGCGCCAGCACCCTGACCGGGACAGGGTATTCCCACGAGCAGTACTTC. Full variable domain (remainder filled in from reference TRBV5-1 and TRBJ2-7): KAGVTQTPRYLIKTRGQQVTLSCSPISGHRSVSWYQQTPGQGLQFLFEYFSETQRNKGNFPGRFSGRQFSNSRSEMNVSTLELGDSALYLCASTLTGTGYSHEQYFGPGTRLTVT.

This clonotype was seen a few times. The CDR3 nucleotides read TGTGCCAGCAGCTTTGAAAGAGGACAGGGGGCAGGGAACATTCAGTACTTC. Translation: CASSFERGQGAGNIQYF. V is TRBV11-2 and J is TRBJ2-4; 11 bases are shared with TRBD1. CDR1 and CDR2 (germline): SGHAT, FQNNGV. Trimming cost V 3 bases and J 7 bases; bases outside gene matches: 11. The CDR3 runs 17 residues.

This clonotype was counted ten times or more. The chain combines TRBV2 with TRBJ2-7, with TRBD2 matching over 7 bases. This CDR3 region has 13 residues. CDR1 is SNHLY and CDR2 is FYNNEI in the germline V gene. J gave up 4 bases and V 6 bases, and 6 bases lay outside the gene matches. As DNA, the CDR3 is TGTGCCAGCAGCCCCGGGACTAAATACGAGCAGTACTTC. Protein product: CASSPGTKYEQYF.

The chain employs TRBV9 and TRBJ2-2, with a tentative D call TRBD1 (7 bases). With 0 bases removed from V and 5 bases from J, the gap between germline ends came to 14 bases. Germline V gene data show CDR1 as SGDLS and CDR2 as YYNGEE. The CDR3 totals 16 residues. CDR3 DNA sequence: TGTGCCAGCAGCGTAGCTACAGGGGAGGTAACCGGGGAGCTGTTTTTT. It specifies CASSVATGEVTGELFF. Full variable domain (missing parts from reference TRBV9 and TRBJ2-2): DSGVTQTPKHLITATGQRVTLRCSPRSGDLSVYWYQQSLDQGLQFLIQYYNGEERAKGNILERFSAQQFPDLHSELNLSSLELGDSALYFCASSVATGEVTGELFFGEGSRLTVL.

This clonotype was seen more than once but under ten times. The gene calls are TRBV15 and TRBJ2-1, with 7 bases lining up with TRBD2. Trimming took 3 bases from V and 3 from J; bases not matched to a gene: 5. Germline values: CDR1 LNHNV, CDR2 YYDKDF (reference sequence). CDR3 length equals 15 residues. The CDR3 region has the DNA TGTGCCACCAGCAGGTCTAGCGGAAACTACAATGAGCAGTTCTTC. Translating gives CATSRSSGNYNEQFF.